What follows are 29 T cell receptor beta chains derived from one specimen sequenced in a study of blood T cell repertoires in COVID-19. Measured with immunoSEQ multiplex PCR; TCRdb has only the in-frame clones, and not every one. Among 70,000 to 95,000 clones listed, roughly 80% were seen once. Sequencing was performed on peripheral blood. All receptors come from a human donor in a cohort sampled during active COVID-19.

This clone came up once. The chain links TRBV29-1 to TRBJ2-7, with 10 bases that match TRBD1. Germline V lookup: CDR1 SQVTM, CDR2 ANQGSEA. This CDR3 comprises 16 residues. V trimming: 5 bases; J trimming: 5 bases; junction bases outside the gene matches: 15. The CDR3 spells CSVKIPGQGYRDEQYF. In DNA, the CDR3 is TGCAGCGTTAAAATTCCGGGACAGGGGTATAGAGACGAGCAGTACTTC.

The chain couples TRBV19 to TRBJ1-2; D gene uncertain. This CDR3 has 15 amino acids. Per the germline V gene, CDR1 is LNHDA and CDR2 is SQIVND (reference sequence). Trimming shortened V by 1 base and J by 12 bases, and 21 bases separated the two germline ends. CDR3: CASSIVGVDGGSDTF. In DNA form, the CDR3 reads TGTGCCAGTAGTATAGTCGGGGTGGATGGTGGATCGGACACCTTC.

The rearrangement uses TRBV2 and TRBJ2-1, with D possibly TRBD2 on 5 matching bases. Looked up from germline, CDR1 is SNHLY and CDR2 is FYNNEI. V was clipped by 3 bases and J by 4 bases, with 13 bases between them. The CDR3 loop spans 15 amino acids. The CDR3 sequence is CASSEFSGEYNEQFF. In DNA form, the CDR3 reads TGTGCCAGCAGTGAGTTCTCTGGGGAGTACAATGAGCAGTTCTTC.

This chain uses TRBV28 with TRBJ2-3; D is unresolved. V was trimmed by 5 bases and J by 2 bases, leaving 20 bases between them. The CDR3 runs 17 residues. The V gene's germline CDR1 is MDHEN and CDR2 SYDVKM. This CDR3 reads CASSSRPQVSFTDTQYF. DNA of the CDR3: TGTGCCAGCAGTAGCCGACCTCAGGTATCCTTCACAGATACGCAGTATTTT.

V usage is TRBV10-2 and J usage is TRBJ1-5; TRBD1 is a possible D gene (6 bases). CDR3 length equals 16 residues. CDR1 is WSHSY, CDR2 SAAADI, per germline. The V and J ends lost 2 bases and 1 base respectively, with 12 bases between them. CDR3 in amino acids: CASSERGGASNQPQHF. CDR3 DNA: TGCGCCAGCAGTGAGCGCGGGGGCGCGAGCAATCAGCCCCAGCATTTT.

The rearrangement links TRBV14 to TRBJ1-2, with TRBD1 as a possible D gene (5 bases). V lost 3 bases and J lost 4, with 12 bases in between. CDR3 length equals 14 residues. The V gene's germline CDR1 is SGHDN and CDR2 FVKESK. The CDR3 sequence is CASSQAGQAYGYTF. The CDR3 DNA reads TGTGCCAGCAGCCAGGCAGGGCAGGCCTATGGCTACACCTTC.

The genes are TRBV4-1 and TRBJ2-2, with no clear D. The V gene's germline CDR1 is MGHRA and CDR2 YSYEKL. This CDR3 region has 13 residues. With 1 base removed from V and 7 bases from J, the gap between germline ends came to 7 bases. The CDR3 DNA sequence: TGCGCCAGCAGCCAAGTGGCGGACGGGGAGCTGTTTTTT. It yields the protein CASSQVADGELFF.

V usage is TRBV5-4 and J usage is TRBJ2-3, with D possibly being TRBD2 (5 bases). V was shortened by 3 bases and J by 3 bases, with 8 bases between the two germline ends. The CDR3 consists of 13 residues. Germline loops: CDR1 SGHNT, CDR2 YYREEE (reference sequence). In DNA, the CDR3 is TGTGCCAGCAGCTACCCGGGAACAGATACGCAGTATTTT. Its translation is CASSYPGTDTQYF. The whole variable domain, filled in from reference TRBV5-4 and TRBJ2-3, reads ETGVTQSPTHLIKTRGQQVTLRCSSQSGHNTVSWYQQALGQGPQFIFQYYREEENGRGNFPPRFSGLQFPNYSSELNVNALELDDSALYLCASSYPGTDTQYFGPGTRLTVL.

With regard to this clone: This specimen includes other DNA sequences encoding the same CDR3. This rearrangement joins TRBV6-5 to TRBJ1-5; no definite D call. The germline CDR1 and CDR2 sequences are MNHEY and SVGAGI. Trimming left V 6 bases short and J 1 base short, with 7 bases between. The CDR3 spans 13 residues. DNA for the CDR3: TGTGCCAGCAGAGACTCGAGCAATCAGCCCCAGCATTTT. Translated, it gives CASRDSSNQPQHF.

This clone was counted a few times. The CDR3 DNA follows: TGTGCCAGCAGCCCCAGGGTTAGCGGCTACACCTTC. This translates into CASSPRVSGYTF. This chain links TRBV7-2 with TRBJ1-2; D is possibly TRBD1 (5 bases). The germline CDR1 and CDR2 sequences are SGHTA and FQGNSA. This CDR3 is built from 12 residues. V was pared by 5 bases and J by 8 bases, with 12 bases between.

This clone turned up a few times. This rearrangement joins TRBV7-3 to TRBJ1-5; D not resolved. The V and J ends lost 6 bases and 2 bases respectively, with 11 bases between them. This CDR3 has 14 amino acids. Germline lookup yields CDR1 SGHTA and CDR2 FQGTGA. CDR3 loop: CASRTPGGNQPQHF. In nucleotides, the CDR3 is TGTGCCAGCAGAACCCCCGGGGGCAATCAGCCCCAGCATTTT.

The CDR3 nucleotides read TGCGCCAGCAGCCCCTACGCTTTGAACACTGAAGCTTTCTTT. This codes for CASSPYALNTEAFF. The rearrangement uses TRBV4-1 and TRBJ1-1; D ambiguous. CDR3 size: 14 residues. Germline V gene sequence: CDR1 MGHRA, CDR2 YSYEKL. Deletions cut 4 bases from V and 0 bases from J, with 9 bases between.

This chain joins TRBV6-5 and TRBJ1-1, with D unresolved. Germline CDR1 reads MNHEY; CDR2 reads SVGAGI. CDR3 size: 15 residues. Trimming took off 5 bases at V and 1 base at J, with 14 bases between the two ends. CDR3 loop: CASSTRRSKNTEAFF. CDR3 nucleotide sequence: TGTGCCAGCAGTACACGACGGAGCAAGAACACTGAAGCTTTCTTT.

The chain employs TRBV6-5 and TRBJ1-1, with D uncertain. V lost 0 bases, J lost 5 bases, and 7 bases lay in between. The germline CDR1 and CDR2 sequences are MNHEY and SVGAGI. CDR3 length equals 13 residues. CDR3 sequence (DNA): TGTGCCAGCAGTTACTCGAGAAAGACTGAAGCTTTCTTT. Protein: CASSYSRKTEAFF.

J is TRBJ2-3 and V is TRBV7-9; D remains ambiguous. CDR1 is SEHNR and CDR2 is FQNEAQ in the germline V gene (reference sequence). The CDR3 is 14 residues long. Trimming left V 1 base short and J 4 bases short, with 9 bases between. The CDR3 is CASSLGSVADTQYF. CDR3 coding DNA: TGTGCCAGCAGCTTAGGATCAGTGGCAGATACGCAGTATTTT.

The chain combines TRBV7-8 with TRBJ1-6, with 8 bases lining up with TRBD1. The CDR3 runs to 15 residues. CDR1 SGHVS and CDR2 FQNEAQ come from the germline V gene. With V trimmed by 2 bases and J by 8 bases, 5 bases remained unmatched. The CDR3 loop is CASSLSGDRYSPLHF. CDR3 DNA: TGTGCCAGCAGCTTATCGGGGGACAGGTATTCACCCCTCCACTTT. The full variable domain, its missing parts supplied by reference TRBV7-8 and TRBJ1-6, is GAGVSQSPRYKVAKRGQDVALRCDPISGHVSLFWYQQALGQGPEFLTYFQNEAQLDKSGLPSDRFFAERPEGSVSTLKIQRTQQEDSAVYLCASSLSGDRYSPLHFGNGTRLTVT.

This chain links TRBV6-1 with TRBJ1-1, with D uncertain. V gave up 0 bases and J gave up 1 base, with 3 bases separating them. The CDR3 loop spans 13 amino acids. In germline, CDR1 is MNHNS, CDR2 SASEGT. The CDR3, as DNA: TGTGCCAGCAGTGAAGCCCGGAACACTGAAGCTTTCTTT. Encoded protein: CASSEARNTEAFF.

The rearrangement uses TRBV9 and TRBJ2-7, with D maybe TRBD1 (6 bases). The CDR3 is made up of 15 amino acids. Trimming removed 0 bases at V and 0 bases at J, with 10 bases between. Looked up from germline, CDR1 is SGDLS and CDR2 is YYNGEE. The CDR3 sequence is CASSVETGSSYEQYF. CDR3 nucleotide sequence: TGTGCCAGCAGCGTAGAAACAGGGAGCTCCTACGAGCAGTACTTC.

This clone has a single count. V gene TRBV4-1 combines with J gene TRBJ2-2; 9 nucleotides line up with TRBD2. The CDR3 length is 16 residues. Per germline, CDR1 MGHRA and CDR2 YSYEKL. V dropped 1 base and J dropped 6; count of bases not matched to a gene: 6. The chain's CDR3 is CASSQVASGRPGELFF. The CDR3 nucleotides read TGCGCCAGCAGCCAAGTTGCAAGCGGGAGGCCCGGGGAGCTGTTTTTT.

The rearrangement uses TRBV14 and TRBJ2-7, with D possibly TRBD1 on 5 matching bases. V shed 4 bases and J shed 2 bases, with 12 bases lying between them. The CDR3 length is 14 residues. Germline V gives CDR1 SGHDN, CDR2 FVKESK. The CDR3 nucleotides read TGTGCCAGCAGCCCGCTTGACAGTCCCTACGAGCAGTACTTC. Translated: CASSPLDSPYEQYF. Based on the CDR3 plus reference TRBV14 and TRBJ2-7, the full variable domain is EAGVTQFPSHSVIEKGQTVTLRCDPISGHDNLYWYRRVMGKEIKFLLHFVKESKQDESGMPNNRFLAERTGGTYSTLKVQPAELEDSGVYFCASSPLDSPYEQYFGPGTRLTVT.

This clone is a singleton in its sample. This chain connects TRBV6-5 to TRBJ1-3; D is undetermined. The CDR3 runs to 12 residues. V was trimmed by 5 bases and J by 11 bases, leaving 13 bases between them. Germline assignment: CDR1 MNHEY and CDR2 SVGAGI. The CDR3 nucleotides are TGTGCCAGCAGTACCTCGGTCCGGGCCATATATTTT. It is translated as CASSTSVRAIYF.

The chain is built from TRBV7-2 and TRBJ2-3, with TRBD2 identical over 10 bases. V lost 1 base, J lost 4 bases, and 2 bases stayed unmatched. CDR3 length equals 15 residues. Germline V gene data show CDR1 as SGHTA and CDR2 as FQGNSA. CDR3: CASSLVGLASDTQYF. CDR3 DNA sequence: TGTGCCAGCAGCTTAGTGGGACTAGCGTCAGATACGCAGTATTTT.

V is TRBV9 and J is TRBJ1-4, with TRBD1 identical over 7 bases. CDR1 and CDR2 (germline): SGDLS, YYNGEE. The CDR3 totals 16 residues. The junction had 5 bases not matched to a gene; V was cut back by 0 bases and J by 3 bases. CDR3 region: CASSVGRGQANEKLFF. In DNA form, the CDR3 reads TGTGCCAGCAGCGTAGGGAGGGGGCAGGCTAATGAAAAACTGTTTTTT.

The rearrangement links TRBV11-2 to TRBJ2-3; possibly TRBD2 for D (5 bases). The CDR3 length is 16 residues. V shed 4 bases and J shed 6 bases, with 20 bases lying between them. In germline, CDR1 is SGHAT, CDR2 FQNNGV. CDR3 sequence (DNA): TGTGCCAGCAGCTCTAGGAGCGGAGTCGACGTGGATACGCAGTATTTT. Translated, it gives CASSSRSGVDVDTQYF.

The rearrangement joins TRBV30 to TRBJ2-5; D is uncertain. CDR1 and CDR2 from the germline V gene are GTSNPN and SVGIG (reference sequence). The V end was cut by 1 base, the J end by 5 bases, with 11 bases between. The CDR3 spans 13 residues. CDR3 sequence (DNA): TGTGCCTGGAGTGCACCCACCCGGGAGACCCAGTACTTC. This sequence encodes CAWSAPTRETQYF.

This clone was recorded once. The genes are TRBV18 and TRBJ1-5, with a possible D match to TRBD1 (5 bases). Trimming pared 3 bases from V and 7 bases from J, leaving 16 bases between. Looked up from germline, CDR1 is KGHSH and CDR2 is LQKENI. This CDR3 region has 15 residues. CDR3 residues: CASSPYDQGLQPQHF. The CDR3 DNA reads TGTGCCAGCTCACCTTACGATCAGGGTTTGCAGCCCCAGCATTTT.

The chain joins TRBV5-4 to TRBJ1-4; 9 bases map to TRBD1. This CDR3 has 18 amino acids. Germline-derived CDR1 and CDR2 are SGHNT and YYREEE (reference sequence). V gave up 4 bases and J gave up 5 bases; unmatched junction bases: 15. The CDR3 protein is CASSLGTQNRGPNEKLFF. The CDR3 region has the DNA TGTGCCAGCAGCCTGGGAACGCAAAACAGGGGGCCGAATGAAAAACTGTTTTTT.

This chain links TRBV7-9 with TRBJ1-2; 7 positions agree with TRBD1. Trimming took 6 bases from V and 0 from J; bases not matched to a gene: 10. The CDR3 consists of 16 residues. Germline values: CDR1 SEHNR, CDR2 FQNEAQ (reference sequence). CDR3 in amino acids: CASRLQGDHANYGYTF. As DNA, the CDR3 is TGTGCCAGCAGACTTCAGGGGGACCATGCTAACTATGGCTACACCTTC.

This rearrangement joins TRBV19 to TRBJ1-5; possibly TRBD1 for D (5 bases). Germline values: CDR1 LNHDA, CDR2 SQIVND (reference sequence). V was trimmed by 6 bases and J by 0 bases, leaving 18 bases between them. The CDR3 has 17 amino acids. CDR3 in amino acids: CASSRGGGGYSNQPQHF. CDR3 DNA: TGTGCCAGTAGCCGCGGGGGGGGAGGGTATAGCAATCAGCCCCAGCATTTT.